This TCR beta chain was observed in a study of cytomegalovirus exposure and HLA in healthy donors. Study results and limitations: Most TCR sequences were seen very rarely across donors, but some public TCRs occurred in many. Sequencing depth across donors, presence/absence analyses assumed, was roughly uniform.

A remark on this clone: Its antigen is undetermined.

The PCR was carried out with 60 Vbeta primers and 13 Jbeta primers. Profiled with immunoSEQ multiplex PCR; TCRdb holds only in-frame clones, not every one. The sample shows about 180,000 clones, about four fifths of them seen only once. This sequence was found in a woman in her twenties or thirties in good health and CMV-seronegative. What was sequenced was PBMCs.

CDR3 amino acids: CASSYSAAVDGYTF. CDR3 in DNA: TGTGCCAGCAGTTACTCGGCGGCGGTGGATGGCTACACCTTC. J is TRBJ1-2 and V is TRBV6-6, with D unclear. The CDR3 runs 14 residues. The germline V gene has CDR1 MNHNY and CDR2 SVGAGI (reference sequence). V was trimmed by 0 bases and J by 6 bases, leaving 11 bases between them.